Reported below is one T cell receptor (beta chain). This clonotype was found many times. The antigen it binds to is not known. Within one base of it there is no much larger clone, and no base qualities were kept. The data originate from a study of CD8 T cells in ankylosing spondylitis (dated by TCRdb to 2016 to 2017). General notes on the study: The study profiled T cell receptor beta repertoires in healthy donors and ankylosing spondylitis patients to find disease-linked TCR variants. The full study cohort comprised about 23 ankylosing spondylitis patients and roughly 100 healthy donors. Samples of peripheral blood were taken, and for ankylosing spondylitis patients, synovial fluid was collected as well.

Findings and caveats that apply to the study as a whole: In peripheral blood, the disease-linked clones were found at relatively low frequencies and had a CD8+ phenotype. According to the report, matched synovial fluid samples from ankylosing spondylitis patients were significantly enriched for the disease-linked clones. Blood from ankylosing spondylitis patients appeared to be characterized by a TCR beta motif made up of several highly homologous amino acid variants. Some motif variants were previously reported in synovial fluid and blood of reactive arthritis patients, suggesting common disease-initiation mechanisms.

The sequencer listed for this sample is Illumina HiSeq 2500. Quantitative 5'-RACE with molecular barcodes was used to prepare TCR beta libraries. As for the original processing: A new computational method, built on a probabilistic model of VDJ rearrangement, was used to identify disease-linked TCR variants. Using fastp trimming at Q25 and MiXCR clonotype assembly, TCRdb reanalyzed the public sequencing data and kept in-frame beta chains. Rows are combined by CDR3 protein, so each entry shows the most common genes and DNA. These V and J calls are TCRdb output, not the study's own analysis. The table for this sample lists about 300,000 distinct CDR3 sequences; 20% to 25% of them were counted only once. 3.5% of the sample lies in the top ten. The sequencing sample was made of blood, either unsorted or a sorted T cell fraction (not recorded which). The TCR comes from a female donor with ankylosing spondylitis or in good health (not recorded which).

The CDR3 sequence is CAIRGDTTSYEQYF. At the DNA level, the sequence is TGTGCCATCAGGGGAGACACTACCTCCTACGAGCAGTACTTC. The chain was built from TRBV10-3 and TRBJ2-7, with a weak D call of TRBD2 (5 bases match). There are 14 amino acids in the CDR3, from cysteine to phenylalanine inclusive. Only the CDR3 part of the read is kept: 42 bases, read in frame from the first base. The germline V gene yields ENHRY for CDR1 and SYGVKD for CDR2. V lost 6 bases and J lost 0 bases; the stretch between them is 12 bases long.